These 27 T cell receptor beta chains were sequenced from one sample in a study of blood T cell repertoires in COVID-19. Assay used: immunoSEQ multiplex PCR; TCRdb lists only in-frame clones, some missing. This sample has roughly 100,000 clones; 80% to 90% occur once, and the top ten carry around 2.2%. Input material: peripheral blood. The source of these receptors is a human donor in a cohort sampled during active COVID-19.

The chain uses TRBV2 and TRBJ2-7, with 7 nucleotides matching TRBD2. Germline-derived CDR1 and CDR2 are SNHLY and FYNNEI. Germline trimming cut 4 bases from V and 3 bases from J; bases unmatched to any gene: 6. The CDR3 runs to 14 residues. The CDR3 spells CASSGEGEVYEQYF. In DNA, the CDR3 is TGTGCCAGCAGTGGGGAGGGCGAGGTCTACGAGCAGTACTTC.

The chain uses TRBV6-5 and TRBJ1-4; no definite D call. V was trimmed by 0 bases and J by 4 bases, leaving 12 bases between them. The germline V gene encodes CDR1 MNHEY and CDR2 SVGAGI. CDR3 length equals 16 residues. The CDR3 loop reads CASSYSSLGLNEKLFF. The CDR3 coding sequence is TGTGCCAGCAGTTACTCTAGTCTAGGTCTTAATGAAAAACTGTTTTTT.

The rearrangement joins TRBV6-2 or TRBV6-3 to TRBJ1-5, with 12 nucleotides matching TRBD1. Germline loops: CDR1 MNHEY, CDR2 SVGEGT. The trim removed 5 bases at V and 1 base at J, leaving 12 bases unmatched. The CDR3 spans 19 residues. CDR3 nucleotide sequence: TGTGCCAGCAGTCTATCCGGGACAGGGGGCCGGTGGAGCAATCAGCCCCAGCATTTT. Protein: CASSLSGTGGRWSNQPQHF.

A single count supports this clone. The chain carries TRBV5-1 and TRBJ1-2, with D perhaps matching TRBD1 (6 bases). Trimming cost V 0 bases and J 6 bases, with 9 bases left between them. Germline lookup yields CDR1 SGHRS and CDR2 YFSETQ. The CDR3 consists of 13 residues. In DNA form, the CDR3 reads TGCGCCAGCAGCTTGGCAGGGGCGGATGGCTACACCTTC. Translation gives CASSLAGADGYTF.

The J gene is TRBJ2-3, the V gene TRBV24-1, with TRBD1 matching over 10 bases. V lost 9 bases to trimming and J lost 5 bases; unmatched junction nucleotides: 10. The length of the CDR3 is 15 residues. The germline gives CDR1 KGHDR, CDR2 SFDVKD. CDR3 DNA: TGTGCCACCTCGACAGGGGGCTTAGTAAAAGATACGCAGTATTTT. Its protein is CATSTGGLVKDTQYF.

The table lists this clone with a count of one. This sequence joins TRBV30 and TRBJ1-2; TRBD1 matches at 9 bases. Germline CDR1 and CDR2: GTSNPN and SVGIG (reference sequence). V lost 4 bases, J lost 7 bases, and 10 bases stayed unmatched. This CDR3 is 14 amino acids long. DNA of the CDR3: TGTGCCTGGAATCTCCCGGACAGGGGTAGTGGCTACACCTTC. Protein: CAWNLPDRGSGYTF.

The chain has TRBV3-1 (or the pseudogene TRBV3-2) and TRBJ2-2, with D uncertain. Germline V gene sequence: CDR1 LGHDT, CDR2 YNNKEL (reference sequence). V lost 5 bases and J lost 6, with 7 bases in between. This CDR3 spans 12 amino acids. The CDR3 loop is CASSFGAGELFF. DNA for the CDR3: TGTGCCAGCAGCTTTGGAGCCGGGGAGCTGTTTTTT.

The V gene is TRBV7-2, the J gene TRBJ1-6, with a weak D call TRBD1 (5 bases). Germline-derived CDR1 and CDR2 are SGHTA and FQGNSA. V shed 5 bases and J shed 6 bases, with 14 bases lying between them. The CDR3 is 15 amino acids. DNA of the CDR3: TGTGCCAGCAGCCCAGCCAGGGTTCCTAATTCACCCCTCCACTTT. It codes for CASSPARVPNSPLHF. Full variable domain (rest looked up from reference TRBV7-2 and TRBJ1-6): GAGVSQSPSNKVTEKGKDVELRCDPISGHTALYWYRQSLGQGLEFLIYFQGNSAPDKSGLPSDRFSAERTGGSVSTLTIQRTQQEDSAVYLCASSPARVPNSPLHFGNGTRLTVT.

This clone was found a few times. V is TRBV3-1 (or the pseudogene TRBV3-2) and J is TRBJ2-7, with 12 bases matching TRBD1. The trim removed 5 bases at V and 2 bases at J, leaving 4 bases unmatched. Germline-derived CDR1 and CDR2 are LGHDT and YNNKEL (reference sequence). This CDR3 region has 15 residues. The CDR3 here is CASSSRDRGPYEQYF. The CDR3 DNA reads TGTGCCAGCAGCTCCAGGGACAGGGGGCCCTACGAGCAGTACTTC.

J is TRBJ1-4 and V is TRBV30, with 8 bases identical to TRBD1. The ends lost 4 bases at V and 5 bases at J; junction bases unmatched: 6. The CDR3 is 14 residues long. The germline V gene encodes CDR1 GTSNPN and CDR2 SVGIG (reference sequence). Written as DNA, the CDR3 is TGTGCCTGGAAGGAACAGGGGGGAAATGAAAAACTGTTTTTT. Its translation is CAWKEQGGNEKLFF.

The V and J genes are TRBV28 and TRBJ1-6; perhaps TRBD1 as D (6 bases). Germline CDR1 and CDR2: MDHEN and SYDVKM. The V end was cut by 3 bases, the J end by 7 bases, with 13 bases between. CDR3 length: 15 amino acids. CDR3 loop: CASSFMDSQNSPLHF. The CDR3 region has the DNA TGTGCCAGCAGTTTTATGGACAGTCAAAATTCACCCCTCCACTTT.

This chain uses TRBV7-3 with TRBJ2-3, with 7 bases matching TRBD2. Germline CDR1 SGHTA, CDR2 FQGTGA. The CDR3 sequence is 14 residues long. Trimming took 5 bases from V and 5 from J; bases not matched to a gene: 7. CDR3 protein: CASSQRGDIDTQYF. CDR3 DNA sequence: TGTGCCAGCAGCCAGCGGGGTGATATAGATACGCAGTATTTT.

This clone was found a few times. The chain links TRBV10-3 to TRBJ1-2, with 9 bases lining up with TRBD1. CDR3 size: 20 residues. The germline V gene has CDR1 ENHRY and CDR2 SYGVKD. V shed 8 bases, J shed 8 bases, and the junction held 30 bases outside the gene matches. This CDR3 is CAIHGFEPGQGLEDGWGYTF. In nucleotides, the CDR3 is TGTGCCATCCACGGCTTCGAACCGGGACAGGGATTGGAAGATGGATGGGGCTACACCTTC.

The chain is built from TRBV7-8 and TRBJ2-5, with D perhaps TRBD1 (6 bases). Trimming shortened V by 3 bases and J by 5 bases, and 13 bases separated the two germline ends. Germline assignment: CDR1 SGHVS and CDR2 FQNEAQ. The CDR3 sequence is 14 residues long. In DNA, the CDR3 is TGTGCCAGCAGCTTCCAGGGGTCTGGGGAGACCCAGTACTTC. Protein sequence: CASSFQGSGETQYF.

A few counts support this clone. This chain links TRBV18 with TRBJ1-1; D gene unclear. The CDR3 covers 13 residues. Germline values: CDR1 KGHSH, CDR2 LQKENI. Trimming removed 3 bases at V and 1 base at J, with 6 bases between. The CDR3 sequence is CASSPPGNTEAFF. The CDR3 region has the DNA TGTGCCAGCTCACCCCCGGGGAACACTGAAGCTTTCTTT.

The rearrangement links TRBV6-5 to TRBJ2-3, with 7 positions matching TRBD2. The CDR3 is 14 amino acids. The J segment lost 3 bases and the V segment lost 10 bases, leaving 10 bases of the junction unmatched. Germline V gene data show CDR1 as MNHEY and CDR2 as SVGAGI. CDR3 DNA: TGTGCCACCTACACGCGGGAGTATACAGATACGCAGTATTTT. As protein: CATYTREYTDTQYF.

CDR3: CASSVAALVYEQYF. The CDR3 coding sequence is TGTGCCAGCAGTGTAGCGGCTCTAGTTTACGAGCAGTACTTC. This rearrangement joins TRBV2 to TRBJ2-7; D may be TRBD2 (6 bases). The V end lost 4 bases, the J end lost 4 bases, and 14 bases lay between the germline ends. The CDR3 loop spans 14 amino acids. In germline, CDR1 is SNHLY, CDR2 FYNNEI.

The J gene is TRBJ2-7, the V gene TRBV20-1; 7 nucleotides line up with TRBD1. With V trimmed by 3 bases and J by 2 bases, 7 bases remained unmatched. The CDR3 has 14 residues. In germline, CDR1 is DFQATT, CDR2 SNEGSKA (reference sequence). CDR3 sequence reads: CSASAQTGTYEQYF. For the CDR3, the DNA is TGCAGTGCTAGTGCCCAGACAGGGACCTACGAGCAGTACTTC.

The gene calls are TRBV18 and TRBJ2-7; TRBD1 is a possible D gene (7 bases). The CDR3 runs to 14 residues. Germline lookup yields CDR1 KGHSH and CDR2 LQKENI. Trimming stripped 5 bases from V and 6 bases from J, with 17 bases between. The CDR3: CASSERQGGFEQYF. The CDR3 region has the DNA TGTGCCAGCTCAGAACGACAGGGAGGTTTCGAGCAGTACTTC.

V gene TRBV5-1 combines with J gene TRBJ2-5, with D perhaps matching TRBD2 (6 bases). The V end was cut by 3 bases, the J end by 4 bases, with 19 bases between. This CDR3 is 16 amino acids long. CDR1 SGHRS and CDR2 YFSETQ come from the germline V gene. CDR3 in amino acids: CASSSMVGDLRETQYF. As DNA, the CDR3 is TGCGCCAGCAGCTCGATGGTGGGGGACTTGAGAGAGACCCAGTACTTC.

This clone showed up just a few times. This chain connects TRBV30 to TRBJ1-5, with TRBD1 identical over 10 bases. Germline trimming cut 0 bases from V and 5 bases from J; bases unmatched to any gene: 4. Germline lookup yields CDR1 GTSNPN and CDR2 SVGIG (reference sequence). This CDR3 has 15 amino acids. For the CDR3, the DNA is TGTGCCTGGAGTGTCCCCGGGACAGGGGATCAGCCCCAGCATTTT. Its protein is CAWSVPGTGDQPQHF.

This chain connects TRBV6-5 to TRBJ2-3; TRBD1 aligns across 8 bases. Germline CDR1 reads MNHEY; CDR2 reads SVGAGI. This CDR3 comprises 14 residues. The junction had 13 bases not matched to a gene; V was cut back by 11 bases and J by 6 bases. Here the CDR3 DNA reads TGTGCCTCACGACAGGGGTTTATTACGGATACGCAGTATTTT. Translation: CASRQGFITDTQYF.

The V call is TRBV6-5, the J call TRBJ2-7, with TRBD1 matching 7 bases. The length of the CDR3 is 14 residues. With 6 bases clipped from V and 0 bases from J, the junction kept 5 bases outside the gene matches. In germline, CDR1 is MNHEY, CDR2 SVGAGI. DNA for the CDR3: TGTGCCAGCAGGTACAGGGGAAGCTCCTACGAGCAGTACTTC. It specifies CASRYRGSSYEQYF.

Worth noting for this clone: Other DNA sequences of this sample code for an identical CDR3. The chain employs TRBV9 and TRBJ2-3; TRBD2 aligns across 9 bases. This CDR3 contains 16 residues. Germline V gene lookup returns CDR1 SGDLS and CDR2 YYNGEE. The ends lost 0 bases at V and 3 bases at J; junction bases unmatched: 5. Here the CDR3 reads CASSVAAGGGTDTQYF. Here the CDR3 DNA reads TGTGCCAGCAGCGTAGCGGCGGGAGGGGGTACAGATACGCAGTATTTT.

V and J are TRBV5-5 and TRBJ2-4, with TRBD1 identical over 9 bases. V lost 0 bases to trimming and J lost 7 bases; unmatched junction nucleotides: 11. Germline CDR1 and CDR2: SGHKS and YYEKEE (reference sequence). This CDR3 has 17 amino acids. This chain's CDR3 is CASSLDATGGGVNIQYF. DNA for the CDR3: TGTGCCAGCAGCTTGGACGCGACAGGGGGTGGTGTTAACATTCAGTACTTC.

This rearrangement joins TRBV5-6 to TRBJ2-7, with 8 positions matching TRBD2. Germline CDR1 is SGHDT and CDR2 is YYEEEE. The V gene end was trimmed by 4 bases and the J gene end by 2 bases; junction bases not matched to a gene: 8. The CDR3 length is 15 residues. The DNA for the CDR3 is TGTGCCAGCAGCCGGCTAGCGGGTCAGACCTACGAGCAGTACTTC. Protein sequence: CASSRLAGQTYEQYF.

CDR3 sequence (DNA): TGTGCTAGTGCTTTAGCCGCTTCGGACAGGGCTAGGCAGCCCCAGCATTTT. It specifies CASALAASDRARQPQHF. The chain recombines TRBV12-5 with TRBJ1-5; 8 nucleotides match TRBD1. Germline-derived CDR1 and CDR2 are LGHNT and FRNRAP. This CDR3 has 17 amino acids. Unmatched junction bases numbered 18, after V lost 7 bases and J lost 7 bases.